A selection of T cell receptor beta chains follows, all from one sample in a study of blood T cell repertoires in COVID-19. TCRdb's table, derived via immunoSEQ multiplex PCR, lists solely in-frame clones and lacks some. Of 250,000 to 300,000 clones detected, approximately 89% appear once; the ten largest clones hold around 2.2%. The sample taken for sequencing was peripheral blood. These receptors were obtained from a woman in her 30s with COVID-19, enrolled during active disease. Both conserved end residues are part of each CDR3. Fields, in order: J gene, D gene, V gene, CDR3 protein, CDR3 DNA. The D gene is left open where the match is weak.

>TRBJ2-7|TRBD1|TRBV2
CASRGGQGIGEQYF
TGTGCCAGCAGGGGGGGACAGGGAATAGGGGAGCAGTACTTC
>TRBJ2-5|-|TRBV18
CASSPILQETQYF
TGTGCCAGCTCACCAATTCTACAAGAGACCCAGTACTTC
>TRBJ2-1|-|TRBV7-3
CASSLAGGGPNEQFF
TGTGCCAGCAGCTTGGCTGGAGGAGGGCCCAATGAGCAGTTCTTC
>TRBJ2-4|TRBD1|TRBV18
CASSQDRGDIQYF
TGTGCCAGCTCACAGGACAGGGGGGACATTCAGTACTTC
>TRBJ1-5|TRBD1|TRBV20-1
CSANDRDQPQHF
TGCAGTGCTAATGACAGGGATCAGCCCCAGCATTTT
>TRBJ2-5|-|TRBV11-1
CASSPGLEETQYF
TGTGCCAGCAGCCCTGGACTTGAGGAGACCCAGTACTTC
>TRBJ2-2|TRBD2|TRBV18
CASSPLLAGATGELFF
TGTGCCAGCTCACCTCTTCTAGCGGGAGCCACCGGGGAGCTGTTTTTT
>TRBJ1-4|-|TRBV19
CASSGPFSGTGEKLFF
TGTGCCAGTAGTGGACCCTTTTCGGGGACTGGCGAAAAACTGTTTTTT
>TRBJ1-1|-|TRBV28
CASSWRRLEAFF
TGTGCCAGCAGTTGGAGAAGGCTGGAAGCTTTCTTT
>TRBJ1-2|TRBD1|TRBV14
CASSQALSTGGEKGYTF
TGTGCCAGCAGCCAAGCCTTATCGACAGGGGGAGAAAAGGGCTACACCTTC
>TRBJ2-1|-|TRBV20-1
CSASVEGSSYNEQFF
TGCAGTGCTAGTGTGGAGGGGAGCTCCTACAATGAGCAGTTCTTC
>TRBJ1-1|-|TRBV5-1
CASSLDGGVNTEAFF
TGCGCCAGCAGCTTGGATGGGGGGGTGAACACTGAAGCTTTCTTT
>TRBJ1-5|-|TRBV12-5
CASGLEENQPQHF
TGTGCTAGTGGTTTGGAGGAGAATCAGCCCCAGCATTTT
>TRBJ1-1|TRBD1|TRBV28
CASSLTGQGSTEAFF
TGTGCCAGCAGTTTAACCGGACAGGGGAGCACTGAAGCTTTCTTT
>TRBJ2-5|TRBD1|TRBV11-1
CASSLGTGYETQYF
TGTGCCAGCAGCTTGGGGACAGGGTACGAGACCCAGTACTTC
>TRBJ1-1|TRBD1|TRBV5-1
CASREVPQGSEAFF
TGCGCCAGCAGGGAGGTTCCACAGGGGTCTGAAGCTTTCTTT
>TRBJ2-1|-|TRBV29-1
CSVDAGTYNEQFF
TGCAGCGTTGACGCGGGGACCTACAATGAGCAGTTCTTC
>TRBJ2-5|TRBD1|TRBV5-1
CASSGGQGAATQYF
TGCGCCAGCAGCGGGGGACAGGGTGCGGCGACCCAGTACTTC
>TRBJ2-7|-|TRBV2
CASLGAPSYEQYF
TGTGCCAGCTTAGGGGCCCCATCCTACGAGCAGTACTTC
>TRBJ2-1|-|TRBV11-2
CASSLVVLGRGNEQFF
TGTGCCAGCAGCTTAGTCGTCTTAGGGCGAGGGAATGAGCAGTTCTTC
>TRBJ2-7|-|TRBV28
CATLARVTYEQYF
TGTGCCACCCTAGCAAGGGTAACCTACGAGCAGTACTTC
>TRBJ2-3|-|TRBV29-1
CSVEVRYTDTQYF
TGCAGCGTTGAAGTGAGATACACAGATACGCAGTATTTT
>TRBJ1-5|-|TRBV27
CASSTLGSLPYSNQPQHF
TGTGCCAGCAGTACCCTGGGGAGCCTACCTTATAGCAATCAGCCCCAGCATTTT
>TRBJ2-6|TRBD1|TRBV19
CASSSGPGQGNSGANVLTF
TGTGCCAGTAGTTCCGGACCGGGACAGGGTAATTCTGGGGCCAACGTCCTGACTTTC
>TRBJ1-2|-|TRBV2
CASRAGLYGYTF
TGTGCCAGCAGGGCAGGGCTCTATGGCTACACCTTC
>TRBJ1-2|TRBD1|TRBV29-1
CSVETGGAIYGYTF
TGCAGCGTTGAGACAGGGGGCGCGATCTATGGCTACACCTTC
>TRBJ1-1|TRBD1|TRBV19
CASSTDRAGTEAFF
TGTGCCAGTAGTACGGACAGGGCGGGTACTGAAGCTTTCTTT
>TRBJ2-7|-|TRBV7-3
CASSPGAGDEQYF
TGTGCCAGCAGCCCAGGGGCGGGCGACGAGCAGTACTTC
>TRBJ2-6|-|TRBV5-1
CASSSTPDRLVISGANVLTF
TGCGCCAGCAGCTCGACCCCTGACAGGCTAGTAATCTCTGGGGCCAACGTCCTGACTTTC
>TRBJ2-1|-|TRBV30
CAWSRDIRYNEQFF
TGTGCCTGGAGTAGGGACATCCGCTACAATGAGCAGTTCTTC